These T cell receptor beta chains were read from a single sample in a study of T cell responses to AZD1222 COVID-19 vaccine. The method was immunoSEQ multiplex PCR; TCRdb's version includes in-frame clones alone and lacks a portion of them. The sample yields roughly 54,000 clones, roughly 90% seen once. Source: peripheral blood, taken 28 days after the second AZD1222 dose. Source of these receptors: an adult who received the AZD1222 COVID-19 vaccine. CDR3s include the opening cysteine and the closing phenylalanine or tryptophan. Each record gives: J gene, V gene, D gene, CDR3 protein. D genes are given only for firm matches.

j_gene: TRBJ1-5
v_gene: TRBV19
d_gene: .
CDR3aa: CASSIGYLGNQPQHF

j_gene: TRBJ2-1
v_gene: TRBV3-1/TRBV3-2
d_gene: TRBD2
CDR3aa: CASSRGRGGRAGNEQFF

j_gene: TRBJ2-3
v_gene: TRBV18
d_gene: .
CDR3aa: CASSPVTDTQYF

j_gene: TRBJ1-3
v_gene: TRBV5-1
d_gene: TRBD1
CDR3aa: CASRLRDSPSGNTIYF

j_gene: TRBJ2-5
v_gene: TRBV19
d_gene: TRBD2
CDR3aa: CASSIVLAGGPGETQYF

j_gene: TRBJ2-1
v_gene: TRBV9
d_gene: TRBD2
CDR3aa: CASSVGSSGYYNEQFF

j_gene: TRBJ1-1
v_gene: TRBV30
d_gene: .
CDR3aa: CACQRFQGRVTEAFF

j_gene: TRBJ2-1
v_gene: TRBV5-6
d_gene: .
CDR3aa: CASSFTGTQQFF

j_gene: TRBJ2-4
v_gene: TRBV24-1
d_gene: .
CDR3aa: CATNRLSGARGHIQYF

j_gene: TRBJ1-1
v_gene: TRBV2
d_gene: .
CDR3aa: CATGQYTEAFF

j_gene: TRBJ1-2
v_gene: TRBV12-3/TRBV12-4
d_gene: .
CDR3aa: CASSFGTSYTF

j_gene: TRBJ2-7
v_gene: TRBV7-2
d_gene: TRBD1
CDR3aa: CASTRSGTAIYEQYF

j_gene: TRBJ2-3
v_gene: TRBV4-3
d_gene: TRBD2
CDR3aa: CASSQVSGLAGGDTQYF

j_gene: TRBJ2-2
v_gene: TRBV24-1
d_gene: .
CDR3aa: CATSDWQGSTGELFF

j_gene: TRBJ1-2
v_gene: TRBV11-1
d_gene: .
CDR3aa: CASSLGSDLDRYGYTF

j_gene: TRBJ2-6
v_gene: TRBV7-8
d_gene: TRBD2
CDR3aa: CASHTSGNPEGANVLTF

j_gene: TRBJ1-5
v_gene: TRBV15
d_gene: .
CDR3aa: CATSGDLNNQPQHF

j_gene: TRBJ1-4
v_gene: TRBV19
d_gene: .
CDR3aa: CASSIDGATNEKLFF

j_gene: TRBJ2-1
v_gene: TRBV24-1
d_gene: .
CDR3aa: CATSDRDGSSYNEQFF

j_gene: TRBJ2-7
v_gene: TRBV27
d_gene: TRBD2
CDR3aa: CASRLAASYEQYF

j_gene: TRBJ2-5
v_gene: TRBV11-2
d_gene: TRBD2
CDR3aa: CASSRGASGRHETQYF

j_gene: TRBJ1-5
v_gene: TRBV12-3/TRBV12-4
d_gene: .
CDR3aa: CASSWEVNQPQHF

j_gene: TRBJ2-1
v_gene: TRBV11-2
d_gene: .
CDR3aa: CASSKVAVSYNEQFF

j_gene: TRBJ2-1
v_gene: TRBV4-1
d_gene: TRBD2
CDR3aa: CASSFRTSGNPYNEQFF

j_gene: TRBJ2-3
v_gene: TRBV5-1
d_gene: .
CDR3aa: CASSLGGPADTQYF

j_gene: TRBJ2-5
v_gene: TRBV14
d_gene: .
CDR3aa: CASSPSLGGRRETQYF

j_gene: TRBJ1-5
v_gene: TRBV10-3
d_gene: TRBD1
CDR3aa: CAIGTGDGNQPQHF

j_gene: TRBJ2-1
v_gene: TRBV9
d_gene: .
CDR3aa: CASSGLADNEQFF

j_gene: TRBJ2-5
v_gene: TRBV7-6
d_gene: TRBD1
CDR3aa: CASSSAQTGSQETQYF

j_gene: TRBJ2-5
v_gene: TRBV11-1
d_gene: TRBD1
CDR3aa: CASSSGQRETQYF

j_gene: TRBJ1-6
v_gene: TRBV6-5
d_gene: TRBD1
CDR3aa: CASSYPGTGYNSPLHF

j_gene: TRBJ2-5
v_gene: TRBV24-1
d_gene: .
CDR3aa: CATSDVTTQETQYF

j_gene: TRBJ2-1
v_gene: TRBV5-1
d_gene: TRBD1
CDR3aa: CASRVSGTGGNEQFF

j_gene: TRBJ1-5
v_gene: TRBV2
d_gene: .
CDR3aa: CASSGNGPRSNQPQHF

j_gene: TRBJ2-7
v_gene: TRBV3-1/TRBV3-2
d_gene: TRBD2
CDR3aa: CASSRAGSSYEQYF

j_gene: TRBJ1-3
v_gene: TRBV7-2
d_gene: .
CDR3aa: CASSSAGGDSGNTIYF

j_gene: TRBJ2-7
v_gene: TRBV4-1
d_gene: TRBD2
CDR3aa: CASSPGLASSQGLYEQYF

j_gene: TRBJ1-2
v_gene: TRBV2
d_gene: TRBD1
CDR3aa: CASSVGSGGYGYTF

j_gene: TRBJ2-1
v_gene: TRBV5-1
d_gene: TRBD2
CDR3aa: CASSSEDLAGSSYNEQFF

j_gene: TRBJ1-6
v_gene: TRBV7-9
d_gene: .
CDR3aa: CASTRVSSPLHF

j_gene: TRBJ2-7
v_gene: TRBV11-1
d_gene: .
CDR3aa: CASSIRTDLYEQYF

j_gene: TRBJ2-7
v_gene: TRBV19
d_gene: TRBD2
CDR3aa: CASAPGLATYEQYF

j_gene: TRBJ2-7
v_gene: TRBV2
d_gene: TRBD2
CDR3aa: CASRLAGTYEQYF

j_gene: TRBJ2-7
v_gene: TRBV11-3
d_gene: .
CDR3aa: CASSFPGSLYEQYF

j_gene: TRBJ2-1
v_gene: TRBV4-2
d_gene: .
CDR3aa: CASSQELRDDEQFF

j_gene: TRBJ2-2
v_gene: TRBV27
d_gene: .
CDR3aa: CASSYLNTGELFF

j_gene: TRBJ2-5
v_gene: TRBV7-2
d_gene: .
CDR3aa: CASSLAGRQETQYF

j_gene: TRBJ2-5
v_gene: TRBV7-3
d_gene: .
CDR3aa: CASSFGEGETQYF

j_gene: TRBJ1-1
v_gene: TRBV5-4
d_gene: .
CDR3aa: CASRKQGEGTEAFF

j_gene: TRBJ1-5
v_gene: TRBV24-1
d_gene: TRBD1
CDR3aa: CAPRLSGGTQPQHF

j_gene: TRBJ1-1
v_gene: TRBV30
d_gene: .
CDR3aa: CAWAGNTEAFF

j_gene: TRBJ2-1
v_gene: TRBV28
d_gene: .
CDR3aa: CASSLPGSSYNEQFF

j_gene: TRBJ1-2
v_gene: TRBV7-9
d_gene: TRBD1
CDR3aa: CASSPRQGNYGYTF

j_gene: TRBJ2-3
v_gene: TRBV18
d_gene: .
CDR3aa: CASSPLMNRGGTDTQYF